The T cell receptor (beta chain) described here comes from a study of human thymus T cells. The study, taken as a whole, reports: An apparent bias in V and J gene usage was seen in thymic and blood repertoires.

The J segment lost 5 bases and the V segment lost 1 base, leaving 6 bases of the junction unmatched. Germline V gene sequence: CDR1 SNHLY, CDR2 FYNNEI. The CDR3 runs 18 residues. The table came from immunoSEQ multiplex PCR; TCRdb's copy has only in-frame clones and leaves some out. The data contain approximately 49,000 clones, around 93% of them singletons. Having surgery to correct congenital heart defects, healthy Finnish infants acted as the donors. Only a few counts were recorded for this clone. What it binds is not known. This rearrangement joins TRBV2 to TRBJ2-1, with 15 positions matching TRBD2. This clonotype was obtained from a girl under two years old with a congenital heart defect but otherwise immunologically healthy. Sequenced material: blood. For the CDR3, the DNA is TGTGCCAGCAGTGAAGGGGGACTAGCGGGAGGAACACACAATGAGCAGTTCTTC. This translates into CASSEGGLAGGTHNEQFF.